Sequencing of this TCR beta chain was carried out in a study of T cells in Graves' hyperthyroidism and ophthalmopathy. Notes on the study in general: Among clonotypes expanded in thyroid above 0.001, most were also found in blood.

Amplification of TCR beta CDR3 regions was performed using RNA transcripts as template. The TCR CDR3 was amplified in a first-round RT-PCR using the HTBI primer set. TCRdb ran MiXCR on the multiplex PCR reads and lists one entry per CDR3 protein. Of hundreds of thousands of distinct CDR3 sequences in the sample, 14% were seen once. The V gene end was trimmed by 5 bases and the J gene end by 7 bases; junction bases not matched to a gene: 11. The CDR3 length is 17 residues. Germline V gene data show CDR1 as SGHAT and CDR2 as FQNNGV. This clonotype was seen a few times. Its antigen is not identified. J is TRBJ2-2 and V is TRBV11-2; 12 nucleotides align to TRBD2. This TCR was sampled from a woman aged 18 to 35 with Graves' hyperthyroidism. Sequenced sample: blood. For the CDR3, the DNA is TGTGCCAGCAGCCCGGGTGGACTAGCGGGATCCGGCGGGGAGCTGTTTTTT. The encoded protein is CASSPGGLAGSGGELFF.